Described below is a single T cell receptor (beta chain) sequence and its context. Assay: immunoSEQ multiplex PCR; the TCRdb copy retains only in-frame clones and omits some. The repertoire has about 54,000 clones, approximately 87% of them found once; the top ten carry roughly 5%. The record originates from a study of blood T cell repertoires in COVID-19. Study as a whole: The cDNA or gDNA used as material had been derived from T cells, B-cell-depleted T cells, or PBMCs.

There are 17 residues in the CDR3. The germline V gene encodes CDR1 SGHDT and CDR2 YYEEEE. The V end was cut by 4 bases, the J end by 0 bases, with 14 bases between. Sequencing was performed on peripheral blood. J is TRBJ1-6 and V is TRBV5-6; a possible D gene is TRBD1 (5 bases). This receptor was identified in a human donor in a cohort sampled during active COVID-19. Written as DNA, the CDR3 is TGTGCCAGCAGCCTCCGACAGCTTACCTCCTATAATTCACCCCTCCACTTT. It codes for CASSLRQLTSYNSPLHF.